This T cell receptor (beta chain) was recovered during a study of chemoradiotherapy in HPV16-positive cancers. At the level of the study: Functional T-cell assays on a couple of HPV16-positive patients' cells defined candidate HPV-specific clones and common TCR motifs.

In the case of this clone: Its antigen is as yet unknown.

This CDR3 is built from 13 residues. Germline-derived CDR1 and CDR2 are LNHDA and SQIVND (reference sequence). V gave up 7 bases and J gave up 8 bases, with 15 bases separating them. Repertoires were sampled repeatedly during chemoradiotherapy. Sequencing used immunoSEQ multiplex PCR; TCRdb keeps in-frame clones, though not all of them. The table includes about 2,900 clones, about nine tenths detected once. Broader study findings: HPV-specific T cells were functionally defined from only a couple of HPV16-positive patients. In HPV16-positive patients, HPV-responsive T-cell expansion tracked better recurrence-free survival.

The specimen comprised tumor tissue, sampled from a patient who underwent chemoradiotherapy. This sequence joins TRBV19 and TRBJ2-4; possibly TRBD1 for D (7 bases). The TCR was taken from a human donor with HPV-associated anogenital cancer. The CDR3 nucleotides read TGTGCCAGTAAGGAGGGGGCTGGAGACATTCAGTACTTC. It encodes CASKEGAGDIQYF.